This T cell receptor (beta chain) was recovered during a study of shared clonotypes between healthy human individuals. Study-wide context: Per donor, three plates held CD4 naive cells, three held CD4 memory, two held CD8 naive and one held CD8 memory.

V dropped 6 bases and J dropped 0; count of bases not matched to a gene: 4. Germline V gene sequence: CDR1 MNHNY, CDR2 SVGAGI (reference sequence). The CDR3 sequence is 14 residues long. The sorted-subset replicate PCRs were given 150 to 200 ng DNA, which is tens of thousands of T cell genomes. Here immunoSEQ multiplex PCR was the method, and the copy in TCRdb shows in-frame clones only, minus some. The repertoire holds around 2.5 million clones, with approximately 94% as singletons. Comments on this clone: Its antigen is still unknown.

Findings and caveats of the study: In this cohort, only blood was sampled, and tissue repertoires likely differ. Since donors were few, the genetic and exposure-history diversity represented was limited.

Sequenced sample: naive CD4+ T cells from PBMCs. This sample's subset: CD45RA+ positively selected. The clonotype comes from a man younger than 35 in good health. Some clones in this sample may be carry-over from other donors' samples. The chain carries TRBV6-6 and TRBJ1-1; TRBD1 aligns across 7 bases. The DNA for the CDR3 is TGTGCCAGCAGGGTACAGGGGATGAACACTGAAGCTTTCTTT. Its translation: CASRVQGMNTEAFF.